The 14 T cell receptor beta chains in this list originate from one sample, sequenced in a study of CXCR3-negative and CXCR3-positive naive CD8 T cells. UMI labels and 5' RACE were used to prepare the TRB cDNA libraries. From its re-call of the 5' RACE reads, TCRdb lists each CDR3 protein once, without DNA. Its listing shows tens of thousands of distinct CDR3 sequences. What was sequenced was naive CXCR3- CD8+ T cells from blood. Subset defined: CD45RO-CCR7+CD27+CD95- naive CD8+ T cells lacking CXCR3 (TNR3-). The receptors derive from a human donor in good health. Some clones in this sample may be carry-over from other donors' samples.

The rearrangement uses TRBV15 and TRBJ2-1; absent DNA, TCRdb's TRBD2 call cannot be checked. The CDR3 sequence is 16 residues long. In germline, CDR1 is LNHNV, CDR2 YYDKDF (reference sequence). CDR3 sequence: CATSRERTSPPNEQFF. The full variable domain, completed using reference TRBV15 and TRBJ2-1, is DAMVIQNPRYQVTQFGKPVTLSCSQTLNHNVMYWYQQKSSQAPKLLFHYYDKDFNNEADTPDNFQSRRPNTSFCFLDIRSPGLGDTAMYLCATSRERTSPPNEQFFGPGTRLTVL.

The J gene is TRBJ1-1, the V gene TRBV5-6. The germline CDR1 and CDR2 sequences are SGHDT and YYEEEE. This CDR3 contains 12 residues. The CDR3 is CASVAANTEAFF.

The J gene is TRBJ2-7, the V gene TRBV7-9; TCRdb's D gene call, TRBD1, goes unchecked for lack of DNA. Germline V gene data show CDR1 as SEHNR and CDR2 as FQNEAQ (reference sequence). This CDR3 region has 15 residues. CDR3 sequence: CASSSTGALSYEQYF. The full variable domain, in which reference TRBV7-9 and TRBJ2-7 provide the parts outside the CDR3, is DTGVSQNPRHKITKRGQNVTFRCDPISEHNRLYWYRQTLGQGPEFLTYFQNEAQLEKSRLLSDRFSAERPKGSFSTLEIQRTEQGDSAMYLCASSSTGALSYEQYFGPGTRLTVT.

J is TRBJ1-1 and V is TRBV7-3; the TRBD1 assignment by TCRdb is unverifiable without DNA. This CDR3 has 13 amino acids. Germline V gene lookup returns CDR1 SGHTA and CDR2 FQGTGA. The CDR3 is CASSSQGPSEAFF.

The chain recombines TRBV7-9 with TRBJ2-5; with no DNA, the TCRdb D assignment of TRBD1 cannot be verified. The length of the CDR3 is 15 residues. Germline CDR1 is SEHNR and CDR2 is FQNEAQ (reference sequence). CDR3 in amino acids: CASIHERSGQETQYF. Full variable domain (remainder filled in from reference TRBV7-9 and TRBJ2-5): DTGVSQNPRHKITKRGQNVTFRCDPISEHNRLYWYRQTLGQGPEFLTYFQNEAQLEKSRLLSDRFSAERPKGSFSTLEIQRTEQGDSAMYLCASIHERSGQETQYFGPGTRLLVL.

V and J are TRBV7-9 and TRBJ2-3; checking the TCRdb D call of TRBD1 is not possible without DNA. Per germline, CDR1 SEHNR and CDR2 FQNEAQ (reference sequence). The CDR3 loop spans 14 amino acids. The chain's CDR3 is CASMDRAEPDTQYF.

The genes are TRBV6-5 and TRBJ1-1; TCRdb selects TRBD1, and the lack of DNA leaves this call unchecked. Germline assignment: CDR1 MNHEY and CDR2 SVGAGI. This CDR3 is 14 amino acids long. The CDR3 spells CASSTPTGNTEAFF.

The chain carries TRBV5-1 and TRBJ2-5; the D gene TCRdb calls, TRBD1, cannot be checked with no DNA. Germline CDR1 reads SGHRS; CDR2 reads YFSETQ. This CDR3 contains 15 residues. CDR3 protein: CASPPGGGQSETQYF.

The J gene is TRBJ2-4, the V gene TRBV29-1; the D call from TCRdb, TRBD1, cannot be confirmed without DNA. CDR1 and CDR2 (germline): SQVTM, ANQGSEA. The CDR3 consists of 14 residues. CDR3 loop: CSVQGTLAKNIQYF.

CDR3 sequence: CASSPIEGKNEQFF. The chain joins TRBV5-1 to TRBJ2-1; TCRdb's D call, TRBD2, is unchecked because there is no DNA. Germline CDR1 is SGHRS and CDR2 is YFSETQ. This CDR3 has 14 residues. Full variable domain (missing parts from reference TRBV5-1 and TRBJ2-1): KAGVTQTPRYLIKTRGQQVTLSCSPISGHRSVSWYQQTPGQGLQFLFEYFSETQRNKGNFPGRFSGRQFSNSRSEMNVSTLELGDSALYLCASSPIEGKNEQFFGPGTRLTVL.

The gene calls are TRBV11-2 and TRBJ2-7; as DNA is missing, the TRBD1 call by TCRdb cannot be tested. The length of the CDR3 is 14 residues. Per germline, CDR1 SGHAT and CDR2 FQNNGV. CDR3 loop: CASSFEGDAYEQYF.

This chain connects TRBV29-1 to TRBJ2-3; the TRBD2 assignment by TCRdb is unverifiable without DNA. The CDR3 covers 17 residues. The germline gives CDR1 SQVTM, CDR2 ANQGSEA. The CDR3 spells CSVEWQQLAGYTDTQYF.

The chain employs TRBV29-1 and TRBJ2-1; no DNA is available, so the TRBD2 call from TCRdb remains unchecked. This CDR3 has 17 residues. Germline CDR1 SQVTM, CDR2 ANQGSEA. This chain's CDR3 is CSVEGTSGGPSYNEQFF.

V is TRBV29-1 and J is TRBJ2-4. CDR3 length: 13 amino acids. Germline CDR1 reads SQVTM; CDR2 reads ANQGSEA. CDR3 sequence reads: CSDLTLRGNIQYF. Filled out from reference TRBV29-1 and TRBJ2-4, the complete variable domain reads SAVISQKPSRDICQRGTSLTIQCQVDSQVTMMFWYRQQPGQSLTLIATANQGSEATYESGFVIDKFPISRPNLTFSTLTVSNMSPEDSSIYLCSDLTLRGNIQYFGAGTRLSVL.